This T cell receptor beta chain was retrieved from a study of blood T cell repertoires in COVID-19. Germline CDR1 reads SGDLS; CDR2 reads YYNGEE. The CDR3 covers 16 residues. The trim removed 0 bases at V and 0 bases at J, leaving 3 bases unmatched. TCRdb's table, derived via immunoSEQ multiplex PCR, lists solely in-frame clones and lacks some. The table shows 150,000 to 200,000 clones, with 84% occurring only once. This chain links TRBV9 with TRBJ2-3; 8 bases agree with TRBD2. The TCR sequence derives from a woman of 80 years or more with COVID-19, enrolled during active disease. Input material: peripheral blood. CDR3 DNA sequence: TGTGCCAGCAGCGTAGGGAGCGGGGGTAGCACAGATACGCAGTATTTT. Protein product: CASSVGSGGSTDTQYF.